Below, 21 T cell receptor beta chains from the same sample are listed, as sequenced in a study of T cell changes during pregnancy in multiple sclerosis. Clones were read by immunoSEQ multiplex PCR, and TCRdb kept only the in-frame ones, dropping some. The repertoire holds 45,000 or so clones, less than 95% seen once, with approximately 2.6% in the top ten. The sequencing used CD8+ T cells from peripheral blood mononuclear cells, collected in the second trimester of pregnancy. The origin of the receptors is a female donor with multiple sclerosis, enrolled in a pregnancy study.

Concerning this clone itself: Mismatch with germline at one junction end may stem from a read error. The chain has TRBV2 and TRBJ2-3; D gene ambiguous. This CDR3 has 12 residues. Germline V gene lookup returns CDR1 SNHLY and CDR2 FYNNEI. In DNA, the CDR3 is TGTGGCAGCACCCCGAGCACAGATACGCAGTATTTT. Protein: CGSTPSTDTQYF.

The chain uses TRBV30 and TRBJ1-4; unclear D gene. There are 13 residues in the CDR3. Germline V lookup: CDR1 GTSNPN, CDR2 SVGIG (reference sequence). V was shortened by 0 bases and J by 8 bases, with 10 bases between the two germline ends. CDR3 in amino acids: CAWSVRGFEKLFF. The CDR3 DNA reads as TGTGCCTGGAGTGTAAGAGGGTTCGAAAAACTGTTTTTT.

This chain's CDR3 is CAWSVAPVQGLNYGYTF. Here the CDR3 DNA reads TGTGCCTGGAGTGTCGCCCCCGTACAGGGCTTGAACTATGGCTACACCTTC. The chain has TRBV30 and TRBJ1-2; D perhaps matches TRBD1 (6 bases). CDR1 is GTSNPN, CDR2 SVGIG, per germline (reference sequence). The length of the CDR3 is 17 residues. V dropped 0 bases and J dropped 2 bases, with 19 bases sitting between them.

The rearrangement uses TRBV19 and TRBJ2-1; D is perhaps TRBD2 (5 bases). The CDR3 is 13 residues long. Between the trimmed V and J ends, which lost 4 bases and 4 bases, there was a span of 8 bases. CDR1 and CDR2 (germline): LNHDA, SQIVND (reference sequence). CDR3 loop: CASSTTGYNEQFF. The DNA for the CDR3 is TGTGCCAGTAGTACTACGGGGTACAATGAGCAGTTCTTC.

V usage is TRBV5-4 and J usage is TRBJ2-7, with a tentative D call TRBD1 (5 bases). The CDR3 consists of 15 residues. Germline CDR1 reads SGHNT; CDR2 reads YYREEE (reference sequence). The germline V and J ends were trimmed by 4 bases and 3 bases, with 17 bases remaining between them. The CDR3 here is CASSPGQSVHYEQYF. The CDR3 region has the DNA TGTGCCAGCAGCCCCGGACAATCCGTCCACTACGAGCAGTACTTC.

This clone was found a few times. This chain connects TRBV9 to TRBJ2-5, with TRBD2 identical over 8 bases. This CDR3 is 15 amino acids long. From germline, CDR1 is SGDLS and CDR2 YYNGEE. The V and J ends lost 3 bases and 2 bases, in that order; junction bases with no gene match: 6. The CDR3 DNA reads TGTGCCAGCAGCGCCGGACTAGCAAGGCAAGAGACCCAGTACTTC. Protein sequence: CASSAGLARQETQYF.

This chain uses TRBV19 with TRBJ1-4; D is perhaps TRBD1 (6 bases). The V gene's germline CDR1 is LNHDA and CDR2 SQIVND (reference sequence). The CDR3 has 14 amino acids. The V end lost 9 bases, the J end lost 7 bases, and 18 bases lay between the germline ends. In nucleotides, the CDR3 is TGTGCCAGCACAAGCGACAGGAGCTTTGAAAAACTGTTTTTT. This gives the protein CASTSDRSFEKLFF.

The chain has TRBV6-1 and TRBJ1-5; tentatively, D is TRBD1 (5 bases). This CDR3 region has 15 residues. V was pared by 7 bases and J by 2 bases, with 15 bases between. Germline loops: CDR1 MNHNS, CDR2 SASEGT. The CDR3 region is CASTPWGLGNQPQHF. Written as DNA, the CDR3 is TGTGCCAGCACCCCCTGGGGCTTGGGCAATCAGCCCCAGCATTTT.

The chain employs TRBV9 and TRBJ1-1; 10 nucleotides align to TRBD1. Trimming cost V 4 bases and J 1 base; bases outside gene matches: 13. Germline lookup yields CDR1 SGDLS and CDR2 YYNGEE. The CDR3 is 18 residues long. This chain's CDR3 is CASSNPGTGVQPNTEAFF. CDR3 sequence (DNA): TGTGCCAGCAGCAACCCGGGGACAGGGGTCCAGCCGAACACTGAAGCTTTCTTT. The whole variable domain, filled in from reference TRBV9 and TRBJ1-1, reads DSGVTQTPKHLITATGQRVTLRCSPRSGDLSVYWYQQSLDQGLQFLIQYYNGEERAKGNILERFSAQQFPDLHSELNLSSLELGDSALYFCASSNPGTGVQPNTEAFFGQGTRLTVV.

DNA of the CDR3: TGTGCCAGCAACCACCGGGACAGGGCATTCTATGAGCAGTTCTTC. Translating it yields CASNHRDRAFYEQFF. The chain joins TRBV7-9 to TRBJ2-1, with 9 nucleotides matching TRBD1. The trim removed 7 bases at V and 8 bases at J, leaving 12 bases unmatched. CDR1 is SEHNR and CDR2 is FQNEAQ in the germline V gene (reference sequence). CDR3 length: 15 residues.

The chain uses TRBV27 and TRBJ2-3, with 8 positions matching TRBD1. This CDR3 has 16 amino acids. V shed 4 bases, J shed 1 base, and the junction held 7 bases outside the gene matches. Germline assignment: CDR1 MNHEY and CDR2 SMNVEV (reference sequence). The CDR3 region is CASSSPPGQGTDTQYF. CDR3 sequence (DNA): TGTGCCAGCAGTTCCCCCCCGGGACAGGGCACAGATACGCAGTATTTT.

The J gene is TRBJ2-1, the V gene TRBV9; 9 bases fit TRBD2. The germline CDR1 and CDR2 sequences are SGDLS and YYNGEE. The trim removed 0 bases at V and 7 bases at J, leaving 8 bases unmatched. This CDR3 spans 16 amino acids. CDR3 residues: CASSVGGGGGRNEQFF. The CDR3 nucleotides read TGTGCCAGCAGCGTAGGAGGCGGGGGGGGCCGGAATGAGCAGTTCTTC.

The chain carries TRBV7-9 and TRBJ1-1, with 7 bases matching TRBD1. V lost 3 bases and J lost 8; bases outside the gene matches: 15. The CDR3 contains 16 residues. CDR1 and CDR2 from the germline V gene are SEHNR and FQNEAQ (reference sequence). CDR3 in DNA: TGTGCCAGCAGCTTCCGAACTATGACAGGGCCAGAAGAAGCTTTCTTT. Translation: CASSFRTMTGPEEAFF.

The DNA of the CDR3 is TGTGCCAGCAGCACGGAGGGGGGGACACAGACTAACTATGGCTACACCTTC. Protein product: CASSTEGGTQTNYGYTF. J is TRBJ1-2 and V is TRBV9, with a tentative D call TRBD1 (6 bases). The CDR3 spans 17 residues. Germline V CDR1 and CDR2: SGDLS, YYNGEE. Trimming took 4 bases from V and 0 from J, leaving 19 bases between them. Variable domain in full (rest from reference TRBV9 and TRBJ1-2): DSGVTQTPKHLITATGQRVTLRCSPRSGDLSVYWYQQSLDQGLQFLIQYYNGEERAKGNILERFSAQQFPDLHSELNLSSLELGDSALYFCASSTEGGTQTNYGYTFGSGTRLTVV.

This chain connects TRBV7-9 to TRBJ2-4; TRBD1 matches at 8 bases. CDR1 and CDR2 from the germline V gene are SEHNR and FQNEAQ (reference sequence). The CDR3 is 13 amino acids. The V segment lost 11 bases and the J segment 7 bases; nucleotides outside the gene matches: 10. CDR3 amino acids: CAAEWTGKNIQYF. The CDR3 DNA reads TGTGCCGCCGAGTGGACAGGGAAGAACATTCAGTACTTC.

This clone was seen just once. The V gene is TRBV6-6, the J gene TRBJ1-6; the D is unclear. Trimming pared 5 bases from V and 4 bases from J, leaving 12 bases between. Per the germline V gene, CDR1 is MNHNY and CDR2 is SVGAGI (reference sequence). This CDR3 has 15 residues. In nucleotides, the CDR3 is TGTGCCAGCAGTCCCGGAGGGAGATATAATTCACCCCTCCACTTT. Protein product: CASSPGGRYNSPLHF.

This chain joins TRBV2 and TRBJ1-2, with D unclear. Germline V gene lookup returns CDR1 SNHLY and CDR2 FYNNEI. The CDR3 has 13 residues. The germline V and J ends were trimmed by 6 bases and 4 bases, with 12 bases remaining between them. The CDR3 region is CASRSTEFYGYTF. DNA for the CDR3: TGTGCCAGCAGGAGTACCGAGTTCTATGGCTACACCTTC.

The CDR3 DNA reads TGTGCCAGCAGTTCGTACTACTCCTACAATGAGCAGTTCTTC. It encodes CASSSYYSYNEQFF. The chain is built from TRBV27 and TRBJ2-1; D gene ambiguous. V lost 4 bases and J lost 0, with 7 bases in between. This CDR3 contains 14 residues. Germline V gene sequence: CDR1 MNHEY, CDR2 SMNVEV (reference sequence).

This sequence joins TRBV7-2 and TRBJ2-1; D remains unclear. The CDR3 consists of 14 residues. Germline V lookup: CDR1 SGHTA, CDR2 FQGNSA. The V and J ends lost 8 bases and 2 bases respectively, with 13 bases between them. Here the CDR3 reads CASRSQATYNEQFF. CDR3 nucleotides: TGTGCCAGCCGCAGCCAGGCGACCTACAATGAGCAGTTCTTC.

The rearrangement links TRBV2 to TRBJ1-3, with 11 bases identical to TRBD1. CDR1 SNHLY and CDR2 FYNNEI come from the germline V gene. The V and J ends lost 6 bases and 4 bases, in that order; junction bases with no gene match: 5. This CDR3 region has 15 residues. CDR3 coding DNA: TGTGCCAGCAGCCGGGACAGGGGGTTCGGAAACACCATATATTTT. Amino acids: CASSRDRGFGNTIYF.

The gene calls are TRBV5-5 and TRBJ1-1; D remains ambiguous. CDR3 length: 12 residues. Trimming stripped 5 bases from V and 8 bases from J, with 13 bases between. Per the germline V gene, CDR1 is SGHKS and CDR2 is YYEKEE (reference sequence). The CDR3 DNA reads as TGTGCCAGCAGGTGGGGAGCGACCGAAGCTTTCTTT. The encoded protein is CASRWGATEAFF.